The 10 T cell receptor beta chains given below trace back to one sample, sequenced in a study of hypomethylating agent response in myelodysplastic syndrome. The assay was immunoSEQ multiplex PCR, and TCRdb's table has in-frame clones only and misses some. This sample carries about 7,200 clones, about 88% of them seen once, and the ten largest clones take roughly 17%. The input for sequencing was bone marrow, taken before or after starting hypomethylating agent treatment for myelodysplastic syndrome (not recorded which). These receptors were taken from a human donor with myelodysplastic syndrome.

V gene TRBV7-2 combines with J gene TRBJ2-1, with TRBD2 matching over 13 bases. V was pared by 6 bases and J by 5 bases, with 4 bases of the junction left unmatched. The CDR3 is 15 residues long. CDR1 is SGHTA, CDR2 FQGNSA, per germline. CDR3 residues: CASRATSGRHNEQFF. For the CDR3, the DNA is TGTGCCAGCAGAGCGACTAGCGGGAGGCACAATGAGCAGTTCTTC.

Only one count was recorded for this clone. The rearrangement uses TRBV10-3 and TRBJ2-7; 8 bases agree with TRBD1. Trimming removed 2 bases from V and 1 base from J; junction bases left unmatched: 13. The CDR3 spans 18 residues. Germline CDR1 ENHRY, CDR2 SYGVKD. The CDR3 DNA is TGTGCCATCAGTGAGGAAGGTGTGGGACAGGTCATTTCCTACGAGCAGTACTTC. This encodes CAISEEGVGQVISYEQYF.

The chain's CDR3 is CASSLEGPNEQFF. The CDR3 coding sequence is TGCGCCAGCAGCTTGGAAGGGCCCAATGAGCAGTTCTTC. The genes are TRBV5-1 and TRBJ2-1, with D unclear. V shed 0 bases and J shed 6 bases, with 7 bases lying between them. In germline, CDR1 is SGHRS, CDR2 YFSETQ. The CDR3 consists of 13 residues.

The V call is TRBV9, the J call TRBJ2-3; 10 bases are a match to TRBD2. The CDR3 length is 17 residues. The germline CDR1 and CDR2 sequences are SGDLS and YYNGEE. With V trimmed by 6 bases and J by 0 bases, 10 bases remained unmatched. The CDR3 nucleotides read TGTGCCAGCACAGAGGGACTAGCGTACTCTAGCACAGATACGCAGTATTTT. Its protein is CASTEGLAYSSTDTQYF.

This chain joins TRBV2 and TRBJ1-3; D not certain. The V gene's germline CDR1 is SNHLY and CDR2 FYNNEI. The CDR3 contains 15 residues. Trimming removed 3 bases at V and 0 bases at J, with 9 bases between. Written as DNA, the CDR3 is TGTGCCAGCAGTGAGAGGGCAGCCTCTGGAAACACCATATATTTT. Amino acids: CASSERAASGNTIYF.

V and J are TRBV14 and TRBJ2-1; D uncertain. Germline CDR1 reads SGHDN; CDR2 reads FVKESK. The V and J ends lost 2 bases and 7 bases respectively, with 9 bases between them. The length of the CDR3 is 13 residues. The CDR3 is CASSQFVGNEQFF. DNA of the CDR3: TGTGCCAGCAGCCAATTCGTGGGGAATGAGCAGTTCTTC.

The rearrangement joins TRBV4-3 to TRBJ2-7; the D is unclear. Per germline, CDR1 LGHNA and CDR2 YSLEER. Trimming took off 0 bases at V and 2 bases at J, with 8 bases between the two ends. CDR3 length equals 14 residues. For the CDR3, the DNA is TGCGCCAGCAGCCAAGATGTATTAGCCTACGAGCAGTACTTC. Its translation: CASSQDVLAYEQYF.

The chain links TRBV12-5 to TRBJ2-7, with no clear D. The CDR3 totals 14 residues. Germline V CDR1 and CDR2: LGHNT, FRNRAP. The ends were cut back, 0 bases at V and 3 bases at J, with 9 bases in the middle. The CDR3 nucleotides are TGTGCTAGTGGTTTGGTAGACAACTTCTACGAGCAGTACTTC. Encoded protein: CASGLVDNFYEQYF.

The CDR3 nucleotides read TGTGCCAGCAGCCGGACGGGAAATGAGCAGTTCTTC. Residues: CASSRTGNEQFF. This chain uses TRBV5-6 with TRBJ2-1; D is perhaps TRBD2 (5 bases). Germline lookup yields CDR1 SGHDT and CDR2 YYEEEE. The CDR3 length is 12 residues. Trimming pared 4 bases from V and 7 bases from J, leaving 9 bases between.

This chain uses TRBV4-2 with TRBJ2-2; D gene unclear. This CDR3 is built from 14 residues. V was clipped by 3 bases and J by 3 bases, with 8 bases between them. Germline V gene lookup returns CDR1 LGHNA and CDR2 YNFKEQ. CDR3 coding DNA: TGTGCCAGCAGCCACCGGGTCTACACCGGGGAGCTGTTTTTT. Translating gives CASSHRVYTGELFF.